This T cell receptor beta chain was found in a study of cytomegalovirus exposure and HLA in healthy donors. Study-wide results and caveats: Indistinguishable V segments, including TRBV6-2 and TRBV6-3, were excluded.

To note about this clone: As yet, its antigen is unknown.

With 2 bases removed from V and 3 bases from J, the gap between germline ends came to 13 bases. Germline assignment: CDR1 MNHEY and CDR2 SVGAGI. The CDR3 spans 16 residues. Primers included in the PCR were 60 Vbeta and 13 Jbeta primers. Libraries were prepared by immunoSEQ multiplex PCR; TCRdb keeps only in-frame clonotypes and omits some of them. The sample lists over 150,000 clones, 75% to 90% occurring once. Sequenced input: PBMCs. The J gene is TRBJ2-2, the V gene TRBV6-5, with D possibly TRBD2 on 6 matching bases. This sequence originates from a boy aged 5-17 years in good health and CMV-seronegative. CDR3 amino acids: CASSYGGAGDTGELFF. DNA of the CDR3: TGTGCCAGCAGTTACGGAGGGGCTGGGGACACCGGGGAGCTGTTTTTT.